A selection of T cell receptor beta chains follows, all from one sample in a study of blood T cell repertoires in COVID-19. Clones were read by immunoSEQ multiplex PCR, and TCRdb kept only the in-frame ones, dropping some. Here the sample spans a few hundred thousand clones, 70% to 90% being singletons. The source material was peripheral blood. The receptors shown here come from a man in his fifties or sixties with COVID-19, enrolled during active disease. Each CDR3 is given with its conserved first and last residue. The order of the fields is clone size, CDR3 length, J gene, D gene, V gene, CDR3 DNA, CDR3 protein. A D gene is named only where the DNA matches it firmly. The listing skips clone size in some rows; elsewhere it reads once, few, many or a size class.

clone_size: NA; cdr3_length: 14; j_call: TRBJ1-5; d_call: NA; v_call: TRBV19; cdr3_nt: TGTGCCAGTAGTATGGGGGGGTCTAATCAGCCCCAGCATTTT; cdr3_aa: CASSMGGSNQPQHF
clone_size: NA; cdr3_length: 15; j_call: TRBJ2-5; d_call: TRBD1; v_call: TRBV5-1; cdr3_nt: TGCGCCAGCAGCTCCCGGGACAGGGTGGGGGAGACCCAGTACTTC; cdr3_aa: CASSSRDRVGETQYF
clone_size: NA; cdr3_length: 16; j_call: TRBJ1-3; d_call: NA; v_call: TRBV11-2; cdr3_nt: TGTGCCAGCAGCCAATACCGACAGGCATCTGGAAACACCATATATTTT; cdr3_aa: CASSQYRQASGNTIYF
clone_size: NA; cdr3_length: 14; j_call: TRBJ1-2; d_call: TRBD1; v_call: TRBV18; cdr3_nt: TGTGCCAGCTCGGCGCAGGACAGGGCTTATGGCTACACCTTC; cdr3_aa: CASSAQDRAYGYTF
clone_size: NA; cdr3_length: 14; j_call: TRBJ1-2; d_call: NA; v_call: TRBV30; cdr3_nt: TGTGCCTGGAGTGTAGTGGTCGCTGACAATGGCTACACCTTC; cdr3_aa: CAWSVVVADNGYTF
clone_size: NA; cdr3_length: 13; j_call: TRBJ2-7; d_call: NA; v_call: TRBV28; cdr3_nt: TGTGCCAGCAGTAGGCTACAACCGGGCGAGCAGTACTTC; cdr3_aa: CASSRLQPGEQYF
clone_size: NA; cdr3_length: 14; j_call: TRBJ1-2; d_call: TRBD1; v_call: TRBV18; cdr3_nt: TGTGCCAGCTCACTGGACAGGTCCTCCTTTGGCTACACCTTC; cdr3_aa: CASSLDRSSFGYTF
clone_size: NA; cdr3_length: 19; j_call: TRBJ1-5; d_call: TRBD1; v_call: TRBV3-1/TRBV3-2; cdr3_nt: TGTGCCAGCAGCCAAGACGGAGGACAGGGGACATATAGCAATCAGCCCCAGCATTTT; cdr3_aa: CASSQDGGQGTYSNQPQHF
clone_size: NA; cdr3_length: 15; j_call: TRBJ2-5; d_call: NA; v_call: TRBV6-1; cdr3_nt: TGTGCCAGCAGTGAAGCGGCAGGCCTCCAAGAGACCCAGTACTTC; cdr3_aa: CASSEAAGLQETQYF
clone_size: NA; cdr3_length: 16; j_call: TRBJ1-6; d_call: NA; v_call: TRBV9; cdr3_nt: TGTGCCAGCAGCGTAGGAGGAGGAACCCCTCGATCACCCCTCCACTTT; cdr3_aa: CASSVGGGTPRSPLHF
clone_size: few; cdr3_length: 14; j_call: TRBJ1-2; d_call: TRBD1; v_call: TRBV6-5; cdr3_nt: TGTGCCAGCAGGTGGACAGGGACTAACTATGGCTACACCTTC; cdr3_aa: CASRWTGTNYGYTF
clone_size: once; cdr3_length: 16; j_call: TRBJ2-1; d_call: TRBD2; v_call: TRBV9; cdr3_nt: TGTGCCAGCAGCGTACAGACTAGCGGGGGTTACAATGAGCAGTTCTTC; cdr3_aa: CASSVQTSGGYNEQFF
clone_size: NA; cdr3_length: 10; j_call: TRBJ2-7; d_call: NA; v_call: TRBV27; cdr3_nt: TGTGCCAGCAGTTCCGCGGGGCAGTACTTC; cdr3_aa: CASSSAGQYF
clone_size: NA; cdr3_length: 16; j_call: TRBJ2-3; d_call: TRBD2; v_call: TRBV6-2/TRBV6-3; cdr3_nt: TGTGCCAGCAGTCCACCCCTAGCGGGGGACCCAGATACGCAGTATTTT; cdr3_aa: CASSPPLAGDPDTQYF
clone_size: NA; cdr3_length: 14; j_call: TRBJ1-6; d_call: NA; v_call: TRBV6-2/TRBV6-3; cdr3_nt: TGTGCCAGCAGTGACACAGTGACCAATTCACCCCTCCACTTT; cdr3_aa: CASSDTVTNSPLHF
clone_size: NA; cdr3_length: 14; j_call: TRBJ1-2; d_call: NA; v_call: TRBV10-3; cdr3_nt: TGTGCCATCAGTGACTCGCAGGGGAACTATGGCTACACCTTC; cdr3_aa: CAISDSQGNYGYTF
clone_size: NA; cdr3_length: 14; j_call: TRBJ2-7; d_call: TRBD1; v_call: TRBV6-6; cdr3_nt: TGTGCCAGCAGTGGTGGGACAGGGTCCTACGAGCAGTACTTC; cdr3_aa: CASSGGTGSYEQYF
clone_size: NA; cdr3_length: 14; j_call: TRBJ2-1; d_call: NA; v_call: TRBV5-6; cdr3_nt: TGTGCCAGCAGCTTGGCCTACAGCTACAATGAGCAGTTCTTC; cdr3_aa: CASSLAYSYNEQFF
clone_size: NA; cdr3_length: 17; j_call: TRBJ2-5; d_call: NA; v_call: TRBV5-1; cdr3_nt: TGCGCCAGCAGCTTGGTGCGCGGGGCCGGCCAAGGGGAGACCCAGTACTTC; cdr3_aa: CASSLVRGAGQGETQYF
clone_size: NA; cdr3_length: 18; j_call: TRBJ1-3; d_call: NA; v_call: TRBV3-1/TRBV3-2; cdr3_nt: TGTGCCAGCAGCCGTCAATCCGGGACAACTTCCTCTGGAAACACCATATATTTT; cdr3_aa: CASSRQSGTTSSGNTIYF
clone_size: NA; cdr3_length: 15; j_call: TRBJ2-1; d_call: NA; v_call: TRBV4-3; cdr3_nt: TGCGCCAGCAGCCAAGCAAGGGGTTCCTACAATGAGCAGTTCTTC; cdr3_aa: CASSQARGSYNEQFF
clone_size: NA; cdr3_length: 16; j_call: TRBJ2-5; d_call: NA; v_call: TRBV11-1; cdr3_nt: TGTGCCAGCAGCTTAGTCAGATTTGGGGCCCAAGAGACCCAGTACTTC; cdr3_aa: CASSLVRFGAQETQYF
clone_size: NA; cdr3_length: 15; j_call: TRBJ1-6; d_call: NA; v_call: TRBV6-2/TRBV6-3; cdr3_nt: TGTGCCAGCAGTTACACAGTACTTCTTAATTCACCCCTCCACTTT; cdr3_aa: CASSYTVLLNSPLHF
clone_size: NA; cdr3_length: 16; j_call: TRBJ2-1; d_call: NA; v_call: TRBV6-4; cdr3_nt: TGTGCCAGCAGTGACTCGACAGTTGGTTCCTACAATGAGCAGTTCTTC; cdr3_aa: CASSDSTVGSYNEQFF
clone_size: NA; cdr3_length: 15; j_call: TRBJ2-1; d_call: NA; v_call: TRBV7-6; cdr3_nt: TGTGCCAGCAGCTTGAAGGTAGCGACCTACAATGAGCAGTTCTTC; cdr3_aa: CASSLKVATYNEQFF
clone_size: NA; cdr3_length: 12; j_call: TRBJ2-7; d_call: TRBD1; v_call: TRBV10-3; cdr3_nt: TGTGCCACCCAAGGACAGGGAGACGAGCAGTACTTC; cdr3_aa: CATQGQGDEQYF
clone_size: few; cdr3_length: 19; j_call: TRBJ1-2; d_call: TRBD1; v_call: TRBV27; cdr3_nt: TGTGCCAGCAGCCCACCCCCTGGACAGGGAGTAGGGGCTAACTATGGCTACACCTTC; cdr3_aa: CASSPPPGQGVGANYGYTF
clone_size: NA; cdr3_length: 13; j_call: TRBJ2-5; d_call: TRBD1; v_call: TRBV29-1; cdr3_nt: TGCAGCGTTGAGGGGGACAGTCTGGAGACCCAGTACTTC; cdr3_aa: CSVEGDSLETQYF
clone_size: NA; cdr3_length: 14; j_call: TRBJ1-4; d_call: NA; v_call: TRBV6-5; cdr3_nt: TGTGCCAGCAGCTGGACTGCAACTAATGAAAAACTGTTTTTT; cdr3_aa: CASSWTATNEKLFF
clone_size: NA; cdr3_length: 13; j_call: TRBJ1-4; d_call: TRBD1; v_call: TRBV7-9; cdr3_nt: TGTGCCAGCAGCCGGGACAGGGCTGAAAAACTGTTTTTT; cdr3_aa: CASSRDRAEKLFF
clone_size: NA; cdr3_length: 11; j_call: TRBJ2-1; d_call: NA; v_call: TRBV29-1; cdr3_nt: TGCAGCGTGAAGCCATACAATGAGCAGTTCTTC; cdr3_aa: CSVKPYNEQFF
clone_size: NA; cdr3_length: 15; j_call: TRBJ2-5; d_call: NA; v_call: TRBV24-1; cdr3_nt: TGTGCCACCAGTGATGGGTTAGGGGTATCAGAGACCCAGTACTTC; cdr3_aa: CATSDGLGVSETQYF
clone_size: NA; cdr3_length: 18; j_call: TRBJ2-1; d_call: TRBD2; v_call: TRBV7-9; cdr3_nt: TGTGCCAGCAGCTTGACAGGTTGGACTAGCGGGGGGTACAATGAGCAGTTCTTC; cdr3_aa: CASSLTGWTSGGYNEQFF
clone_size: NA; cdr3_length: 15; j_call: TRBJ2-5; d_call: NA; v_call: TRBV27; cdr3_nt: TGTGCCAGCCGGTCACAGGCCTACCTTCAAGAGACCCAGTACTTC; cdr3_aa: CASRSQAYLQETQYF
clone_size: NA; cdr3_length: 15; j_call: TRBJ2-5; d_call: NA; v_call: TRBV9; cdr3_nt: TGTGCCAGCAGCCCTTTTGAGGGCAGACAAGAGACCCAGTACTTC; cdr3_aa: CASSPFEGRQETQYF
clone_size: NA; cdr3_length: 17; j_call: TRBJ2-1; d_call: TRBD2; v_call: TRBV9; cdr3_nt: TGTGCCAGCAGCGCAACTCCGAGCGGGAGGACGACGGGGGAGCAGTTCTTC; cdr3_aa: CASSATPSGRTTGEQFF
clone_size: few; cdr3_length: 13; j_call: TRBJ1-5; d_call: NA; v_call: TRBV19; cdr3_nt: TGTGCCAGTAGAGAAGGGGGTGGCCAGCCCCAGCATTTT; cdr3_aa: CASREGGGQPQHF
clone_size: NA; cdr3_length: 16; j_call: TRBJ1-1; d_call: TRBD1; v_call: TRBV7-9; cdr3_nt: TGTGCCAGCAGTCCAGCGGGGACAGGGGCTTTCACTGAAGCTTTCTTT; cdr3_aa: CASSPAGTGAFTEAFF
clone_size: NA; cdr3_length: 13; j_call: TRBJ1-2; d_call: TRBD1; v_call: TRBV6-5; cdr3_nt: TGTGCCAGCAGGGTGCAGGGGGCGCAGGGCTACACCTTC; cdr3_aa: CASRVQGAQGYTF
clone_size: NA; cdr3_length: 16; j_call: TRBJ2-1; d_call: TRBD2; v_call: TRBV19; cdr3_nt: TGTGCCAGTAGTAAAACTAGCGGGAGCTCCTACAATGAGCAGTTCTTC; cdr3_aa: CASSKTSGSSYNEQFF
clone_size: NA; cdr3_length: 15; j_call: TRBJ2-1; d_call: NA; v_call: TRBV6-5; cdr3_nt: TGTGCCAGCAGCCCGCTAGGGAGTCCCTACAATGAGCAGTTCTTC; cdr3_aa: CASSPLGSPYNEQFF